The present TCR beta chain was sequenced within a study of blood T cell repertoires in COVID-19. For the study at large: T cells, B-cell-depleted T cells, or PBMCs provided the cDNA or gDNA that served as material.

Trimming removed 3 bases from V and 8 bases from J; junction bases left unmatched: 8. The CDR3 is made up of 15 amino acids. Germline CDR1 is SEHNR and CDR2 is FQNEAQ (reference sequence). Participants reported their clinical history, and cohort assignment relied on those reports. Original handling: Scientists estimated how many nucleated cells there were by amplifying reference gene primers. Profiled with immunoSEQ multiplex PCR; TCRdb holds only in-frame clones, not every one. For V, J and clone size, that table is used; D and trimming come from the DNA. The sample lists 250,000 to 300,000 clones, around 84% occurring once.

Sequences were obtained from PBMCs or T cells enriched from blood (not recorded which). The rearrangement joins TRBV7-9 to TRBJ1-2; 11 positions match TRBD1. This TCR came from a man aged 25 to 40 with acute COVID-19. In nucleotides, the CDR3 is TGTGCCAGCAGCTTTTCGGGACAGGGGGTAGAGGGCTACACCTTC. It yields the protein CASSFSGQGVEGYTF.